This T cell receptor beta chain was found in a study of cytomegalovirus exposure and HLA in healthy donors (dated by TCRdb to the late 2010s). Regarding the complete study: A later analysis indicated that the roughly 130 validation repertoires were generated on the platform also employed for the 600 to 750 repertoires of the first cohort. A separate validation cohort of roughly 130 different subjects was used in addition to the roughly 720-subject first cohort. The study was designed to test whether signatures of past pathogen exposure could be identified by cataloging public T cell receptors. High-throughput TCR immunosequencing, statistical association of individual TCRs with disease status, and machine learning were combined to predict cytomegalovirus infection status. Study-level results and caveats: Three of the identified cytomegalovirus-associated TCR beta chains were confirmed in vitro to be specific for cytomegalovirus antigens. According to the authors, the approach could potentially be generalized to other disease states and immunological phenotypes. Of the cluster scores, approximately 95% were above 0 in a later analysis, which found that TCRs clustered in the first cohort also tended to co-occur in the 110 or so validation repertoires. The study gave a list of 150 to 200 TCR beta chains associated with cytomegalovirus. In both the original and validation cohorts, the classifier was reported to diagnose cytomegalovirus status with high specificity and sensitivity. Most TCR sequences were seen in very few donors, while some public TCRs were found in many individuals. A later analysis had no HLA typing for the validation cohort, so co-occurrence there was scored across all 120 or so repertoires.

Concerning this clone: What antigen it recognizes has not been identified. At one end, the junction sequence differs from germline, possibly due to a read error.

Taken from cysteine to phenylalanine, the CDR3 has 13 residues. Just the 39-base CDR3 DNA is kept, in frame starting at base 1. The germline V gene (reference sequence) yields MNHEY for CDR1 and SMNVEV for CDR2. Library prep was done by the immunoSEQ multiplex PCR assay. In the original analysis: A statistical classification framework was built for diagnosing cytomegalovirus status from the catalog of TCR beta chain sequences. Drawn from immuneACCESS, this table holds only the in-frame rearrangements with V and J called that TCRdb kept. Clones are partly lost; checked studies trace under half to an unresolved V gene and leave the rest unexplained. The DNA was the basis for D and trimming; V, J and clone size are from that table. The sample table shows 210,000 or so clones, and just over 85% are seen once. The ten biggest clones cover around 3% of the sample. The donors were included in the validation cohort of over a hundred subjects, a group kept apart from the 666-subject first cohort.

This clonotype was sampled from a woman in her late teens or twenties in good health and CMV-seronegative. The sequenced material came from PBMCs. This chain is built from TRBV27 and TRBJ1-1, with the D gene not clear enough to name. The CDR3 corresponds to CASSLGSGGGLIF. Here is the DNA: TGTGCCAGCAGTTTAGGGTCAGGTGGAGGTCTGATCTTT.